Listed below are T cell receptor beta chains from one sample, sequenced in a study of blood T cell repertoires in COVID-19. Produced via immunoSEQ multiplex PCR; TCRdb's table is partial and in-frame only. The data show about 260,000 clones, about 87% seen once. Material: PBMCs or T cells enriched from blood (not recorded which). These receptors originate from a woman in her fifties or sixties who had recovered from COVID-19. Each CDR3 is given with its conserved first and last residue. Each record gives: D gene, J gene, clone size, V gene, CDR3 protein, CDR3 DNA. The D gene is left open where the match is weak. The listing skips clone size in some rows; elsewhere it reads once, few, many or a size class.

TRBD1,TRBJ1-2,-,TRBV6-1,CASSEAGTGDYGYTF,TGTGCCAGCAGTGAAGCGGGGACAGGGGACTATGGCTACACCTTC
-,TRBJ1-4,-,TRBV19,CASTTTGWNSKLFF,TGTGCCAGTACCACCACGGGGTGGAACTCCAAACTGTTTTTT
TRBD2,TRBJ2-2,-,TRBV4-3,CASSQPSGSRTGELFF,TGCGCCAGCAGCCAGCCTAGCGGGAGCAGGACCGGGGAGCTGTTTTTT
TRBD1,TRBJ1-1,-,TRBV30,CAWSVLGQGAREAFF,TGTGCCTGGAGTGTACTAGGACAGGGGGCGAGGGAAGCTTTCTTT
-,TRBJ1-1,-,TRBV18,CASLGFGEGTEAFF,TGTGCCAGCCTGGGTTTCGGGGAAGGCACTGAAGCTTTCTTT
-,TRBJ1-2,-,TRBV18,CASSPTDTMGYTF,TGTGCCAGCTCACCGACGGACACTATGGGCTACACCTTC
TRBD1,TRBJ1-3,-,TRBV7-2,CASSPRQGFSGNTIYF,TGTGCCAGCAGCCCACGACAGGGATTCTCTGGAAACACCATATATTTT
-,TRBJ1-2,-,TRBV7-2,CASSLEALNGYTF,TGTGCCAGCAGCTTAGAGGCACTAAATGGCTACACCTTC
TRBD1,TRBJ1-2,-,TRBV18,CASSGDRPSANYGYTF,TGTGCCAGCTCTGGGGACAGGCCTTCAGCTAACTATGGCTACACCTTC
TRBD1,TRBJ1-5,-,TRBV7-6,CASSLQPGGSNQPQHF,TGTGCCAGCAGCTTACAGCCAGGGGGCAGCAATCAGCCCCAGCATTTT
TRBD1,TRBJ2-6,-,TRBV7-2,CASSLTGYSGANVLTF,TGTGCCAGCAGCTTGACAGGGTATAGTGGGGCCAACGTCCTGACTTTC
-,TRBJ1-2,-,TRBV5-1,CASSLEPGATNYGYTF,TGCGCCAGCAGCTTGGAGCCGGGAGCAACTAACTATGGCTACACCTTC
TRBD1,TRBJ1-1,-,TRBV10-1,CASSVDRVGTEAFF,TGCGCCAGCAGTGTGGACAGGGTGGGCACTGAAGCTTTCTTT
TRBD1,TRBJ1-1,-,TRBV3-1/TRBV3-2,CASSRNLPGQGSNTEAFF,TGTGCCAGCAGCCGAAACCTACCGGGACAGGGGTCGAACACTGAAGCTTTCTTT
TRBD2,TRBJ2-1,-,TRBV15,CATRPRLADNEQFF,TGTGCCACCAGGCCTCGACTAGCAGACAATGAGCAGTTCTTC
-,TRBJ1-5,-,TRBV20-1,CSAPGDQPQHF,TGCAGTGCTCCGGGGGATCAGCCCCAGCATTTT
TRBD2,TRBJ2-3,-,TRBV10-1,CASSRLAGGTDTQYF,TGCGCCAGCAGCCGACTAGCGGGAGGGACAGATACGCAGTATTTT
-,TRBJ1-1,once,TRBV28,CASSLDRNTEAFF,TGTGCCAGCAGCCTCGACAGGAACACTGAAGCTTTCTTT
-,TRBJ1-4,-,TRBV7-2,CASSFGPPEKLFF,TGTGCCAGCAGCTTTGGCCCCCCCGAAAAACTGTTTTTT
-,TRBJ1-1,-,TRBV5-4,CASSSDSRSGTEAFF,TGTGCCAGCAGTTCTGACAGCAGGAGTGGCACTGAAGCTTTCTTT
-,TRBJ2-3,-,TRBV6-5,CASSYSRTEHTDTQYF,TGTGCCAGCAGTTACTCGCGGACAGAACACACAGATACGCAGTATTTT
-,TRBJ1-2,-,TRBV28,CASSLRVQGYGYTF,TGTGCCAGCAGTTTAAGGGTCCAGGGCTATGGCTACACCTTC
-,TRBJ1-5,-,TRBV28,CASSLNSAEQPQHF,TGTGCCAGCAGTTTAAATAGTGCGGAGCAGCCCCAGCATTTT
TRBD2,TRBJ2-5,-,TRBV7-9,CASSLVTSGKYQETQYF,TGTGCCAGCAGCTTAGTGACTAGCGGAAAGTACCAAGAGACCCAGTACTTC
TRBD2,TRBJ2-3,-,TRBV5-1,CASSPWPSGSGDTQYF,TGCGCCAGCAGCCCCTGGCCTAGCGGGAGCGGCGATACGCAGTATTTT
TRBD1,TRBJ2-7,-,TRBV30,CAWDAGQGFYEQYF,TGTGCCTGGGACGCGGGACAGGGTTTCTACGAGCAGTACTTC
TRBD1,TRBJ1-1,-,TRBV19,CASRGQLNTEAFF,TGTGCCAGCAGGGGACAGCTGAACACTGAAGCTTTCTTT
-,TRBJ2-1,once,TRBV24-1,CATERYNEQFF,TGTGCCACGGAGCGGTACAATGAGCAGTTCTTC
TRBD1,TRBJ1-2,once,TRBV27,CASSSHGTEINYGYTF,TGTGCCAGCAGTAGCCACGGGACAGAAATTAACTATGGCTACACCTTC
-,TRBJ1-4,-,TRBV15,CATSRVLQDEKLFF,TGTGCCACCAGCAGAGTACTTCAGGATGAAAAACTGTTTTTT
TRBD2,TRBJ2-7,-,TRBV30,CAWSPGTSGVEREYEQYF,TGTGCCTGGAGTCCCGGGACTAGCGGTGTCGAAAGGGAATACGAGCAGTACTTC
-,TRBJ2-7,-,TRBV3-1/TRBV3-2,CASSHLTDEQYF,TGTGCCAGCAGCCACCTGACAGACGAGCAGTACTTC
-,TRBJ1-1,-,TRBV30,CAWELGGGTEAFF,TGTGCCTGGGAGCTTGGGGGAGGCACTGAAGCTTTCTTT
TRBD1,TRBJ1-2,-,TRBV29-1,CSGGTGLGGYTF,TGCAGCGGGGGGACAGGGCTAGGGGGCTACACCTTC
-,TRBJ2-3,-,TRBV5-4,CASSSSRGSTDTQYF,TGTGCCAGCAGCTCCTCCCGGGGAAGCACAGATACGCAGTATTTT
-,TRBJ1-1,-,TRBV4-3,CASSRGVRTEAFF,TGCGCCAGCAGCCGTGGAGTTAGGACTGAAGCTTTCTTT
TRBD1,TRBJ1-5,-,TRBV4-2,CASSQDRSGGSQPQHF,TGTGCCAGCAGCCAAGATAGGTCAGGGGGCAGCCAGCCCCAGCATTTT